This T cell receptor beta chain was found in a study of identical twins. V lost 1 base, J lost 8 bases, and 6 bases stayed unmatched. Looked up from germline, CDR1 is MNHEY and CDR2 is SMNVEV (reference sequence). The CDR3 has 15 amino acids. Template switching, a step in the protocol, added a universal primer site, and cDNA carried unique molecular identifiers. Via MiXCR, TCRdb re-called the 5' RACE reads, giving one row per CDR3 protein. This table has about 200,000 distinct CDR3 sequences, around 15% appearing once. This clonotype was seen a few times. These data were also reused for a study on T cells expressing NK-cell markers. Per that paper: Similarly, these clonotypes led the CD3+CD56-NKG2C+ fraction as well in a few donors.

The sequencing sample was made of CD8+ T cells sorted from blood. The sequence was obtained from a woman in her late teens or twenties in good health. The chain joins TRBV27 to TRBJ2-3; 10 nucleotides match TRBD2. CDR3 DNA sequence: TGTGCCAGCAGTTTATTCGGGCTAGCGGGAGTTACGCAGTATTTT. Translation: CASSLFGLAGVTQYF.